A selection of T cell receptor beta chains follows, all from one sample in a study of blood T cell repertoires in COVID-19. Using immunoSEQ multiplex PCR, the repertoire was profiled, and TCRdb retains in-frame clones only, with some absent. In the table there are 35,000 to 50,000 clones, over 75% of which are singletons. The sample consisted of peripheral blood. The receptors derive from a woman aged 55-69 years with acute or convalescent COVID-19. CDR3s include the opening cysteine and the closing phenylalanine or tryptophan. Rows give clone size only sometimes, using once, few, many, or a class for an expanded clone.

len	abundance	j_gene	v_gene	CDR3aa
13	.	TRBJ1-5	TRBV18	CASSSQGDQPQHF
14	.	TRBJ2-7	TRBV7-2	CASSFTSGGYEQYF
15	.	TRBJ2-5	TRBV7-2	CASNNPRGLAETQYF
15	few	TRBJ1-2	TRBV19	CASSIGMQASGGYTF
15	.	TRBJ1-1	TRBV5-6	CASSLRQSKPSQAFF
16	.	TRBJ2-3	TRBV24-1	CATSDQRTGGTDTQYF
15	.	TRBJ2-3	TRBV9	CASSVGEASTDTQYF
18	.	TRBJ2-3	TRBV4-3	CASSQGEPLAGATDTQYF
14	.	TRBJ1-3	TRBV19	CATDFGGTGNTIYF
14	.	TRBJ1-1	TRBV2	CASILPGTGGEAFF
13	.	TRBJ1-5	TRBV2	CASSPGGDQPQHF
11	.	TRBJ1-1	TRBV12-3/TRBV12-4	CASSQTGEAFF
11	.	TRBJ1-2	TRBV25-1	CATEGGNGYTF
13	.	TRBJ1-6	TRBV5-1	CASSAKGGSPLHF
14	.	TRBJ2-3	TRBV3-1/TRBV3-2	CASRPSLASDTQYF
15	.	TRBJ2-1	TRBV7-3	CASSLRGLSYNEQFF
15	once	TRBJ2-2	TRBV7-9	CASASGGPYTGELFF
15	.	TRBJ2-7	TRBV2	CASSPGTGLSYEQYF
15	.	TRBJ2-3	TRBV2	CASSDGTTSTDTQYF
16	.	TRBJ1-5	TRBV4-2	CASSQAESGGGQPQHF
14	.	TRBJ2-2	TRBV11-2	CASWGQGRTGELFF
12	once	TRBJ1-2	TRBV12-3/TRBV12-4	CASSPGGLGYTF
15	once	TRBJ2-1	TRBV11-3	CASSPERGPRNEQFF
13	.	TRBJ2-5	TRBV7-2	CASSRTGFETQYF
16	.	TRBJ2-1	TRBV27	CASSNRGLAGGNEQFF
15	.	TRBJ2-7	TRBV30	CAWSAPPPNSYEQYF
12	few	TRBJ2-1	TRBV19	CASSRVRNEQFF
14	.	TRBJ1-1	TRBV27	CASSLSTQITEAFF
16	.	TRBJ2-1	TRBV30	CAWSVKDSSSYNEQFF
13	.	TRBJ2-1	TRBV28	CASSLGGPNEQFF
13	.	TRBJ2-7	TRBV29-1	CSVRAGNSYEQYF
14	.	TRBJ1-2	TRBV15	CATSESGDGYGYTF
13	.	TRBJ2-2	TRBV29-1	CSVAGSNTGELFF
13	.	TRBJ1-5	TRBV6-5	CASIAEINQPQHF
14	.	TRBJ2-7	TRBV19	CASSTRQGPYEQYF
14	.	TRBJ2-1	TRBV7-2	CASSLSGPNNEQFF
13	.	TRBJ1-5	TRBV29-1	CSVATGGDQPQHF
16	.	TRBJ1-3	TRBV6-5	CASSYPGQGAGNTIYF
13	once	TRBJ2-3	TRBV12-3/TRBV12-4	CAIVTGATDTQYF
13	.	TRBJ2-4	TRBV19	CASTGVDKNIQYF
15	.	TRBJ2-5	TRBV7-3	CASSLGGQGGETQYF
15	.	TRBJ1-1	TRBV11-2	CASSFTKDRYGEAFF
14	.	TRBJ2-3	TRBV5-1	CASSSGLPGDTQYF
13	.	TRBJ1-3	TRBV19	CASSESSRNTIYF
15	once	TRBJ1-5	TRBV5-5	CASSPDRVGNQPQHF
16	.	TRBJ1-3	TRBV6-1	CASSEREGFTGNTIYF
13	.	TRBJ2-5	TRBV5-6	CASSLNRGQTQYF
14	.	TRBJ2-7	TRBV5-4	CASRFGQGGDEQYF
16	few	TRBJ2-2	TRBV24-1	CATSGWDRENTGELFF
15	.	TRBJ2-3	TRBV5-5	CASSLAGGPTDTQYF